What follows are 4 T cell receptor beta chains derived from one specimen sequenced in a study of technical replicates of blood from a handful of donors. The protocol was immunoSEQ multiplex PCR, while the TCRdb copy is restricted to in-frame clones and leaves out a portion. The data hold about 70,000 clones, with roughly 94% observed a single time. The sequenced sample consisted of T cells isolated from PBMCs. The source is a human donor in good health.

This rearrangement joins TRBV30 to TRBJ1-1; D is perhaps TRBD1 (6 bases). In germline, CDR1 is GTSNPN, CDR2 SVGIG (reference sequence). The germline V and J ends were trimmed by 2 bases and 3 bases, with 13 bases remaining between them. CDR3 length: 14 amino acids. The CDR3 region is CAWSRTYRDTEAFF. The CDR3 DNA is TGTGCCTGGAGTAGGACCTACAGGGACACTGAAGCTTTCTTT.

CDR3 loop: CAWSVTNTEAFF. The DNA of the CDR3 is TGTGCCTGGAGTGTTACAAACACTGAAGCTTTCTTT. The chain carries TRBV30 and TRBJ1-1; D is undetermined. The CDR3 covers 12 residues. Deletions cut 0 bases from V and 2 bases from J, with 4 bases between. The germline V gene has CDR1 GTSNPN and CDR2 SVGIG (reference sequence).

The chain uses TRBV21-1 and TRBJ1-5; the table names TRBD1, a call not compared with the DNA. TRBV21-1 is a pseudogene locus. The CDR3 length is 17 residues. CDR3 sequence reads: CASSKGWAASFNQPQHF. In DNA form, the CDR3 reads TGTGCCAGCAGCAAAGGTTGGGCAGCCTCTTTCAATCAGCCCCAGCATTTT.

CDR3 sequence (DNA): TGTGCCAGCAGTTACCATCTCCCGGGACTGGAGGGGGCTTTCTTT. Amino acids: CASSYHLPGLEGAFF. The chain carries TRBV6-5 and TRBJ1-1; tentatively, D is TRBD1 (5 bases). Germline CDR1 MNHEY, CDR2 SVGAGI. Trimming took off 2 bases at V and 11 bases at J, with 21 bases between the two ends. This CDR3 comprises 15 residues.